This T cell receptor beta chain was found in a study of shared clonotypes between healthy human individuals. The CDR3 spans 15 residues. The germline V gene encodes CDR1 SGHAT and CDR2 FQDESV (reference sequence). Deletions cut 3 bases from V and 2 bases from J, with 12 bases between. The assay was immunoSEQ multiplex PCR, and TCRdb's table has in-frame clones only and misses some. Among more than 450,000 clones listed, less than 85% were seen once. The chain uses TRBV11-1 and TRBJ2-3; possibly TRBD2 for D (6 bases). The clonotype originates from a woman in her 40s in good health. Some clones in this sample may be carry-over from other donors' samples. Sequenced material: PBMCs. The CDR3 DNA reads as TGTGCCAGCAGCTTTCGGCTAGCGAACACAGATACGCAGTATTTT. Translated, it gives CASSFRLANTDTQYF.